One sample yielded the 30 T cell receptor beta chains listed below, sequenced in a study of neurological immune-mediated disorders. TCRdb used MiXCR to reprocess the 5' RACE reads, holding one entry per CDR3 protein. The table includes roughly 70,000 distinct CDR3 sequences, 4.5% to 5.5% detected once. Sequenced material: PBMCs. These receptor sequences come from a woman in her 70s with multiple sclerosis.

This clonotype has ten or more counts. The genes are TRBV7-2 and TRBJ2-4, with 8 bases lining up with TRBD1. The CDR3 spans 16 residues. Trimming removed 1 base from V and 6 bases from J; junction bases left unmatched: 8. Germline V gene sequence: CDR1 SGHTA, CDR2 FQGNSA. The CDR3 bases are TGTGCCAGCAGCTTAGGTTCAGGGGGCGTGAGAAACATTCAGTACTTC. Translation gives CASSLGSGGVRNIQYF.

This clonotype has at least ten counts. This chain connects TRBV20-1 to TRBJ2-1; 8 bases match TRBD1. Germline loops: CDR1 DFQATT, CDR2 SNEGSKA (reference sequence). Germline trimming cut 0 bases from V and 6 bases from J; bases unmatched to any gene: 4. This CDR3 comprises 14 residues. DNA for the CDR3: TGCAGTGCTAGAGATGTCAGGGGGCCCAATGAGCAGTTCTTC. It codes for CSARDVRGPNEQFF.

The chain has TRBV15 and TRBJ1-2; 8 positions match TRBD1. Germline V gene lookup returns CDR1 LNHNV and CDR2 YYDKDF (reference sequence). Germline trimming cut 0 bases from V and 8 bases from J; bases unmatched to any gene: 8. The CDR3 length is 15 residues. The CDR3 loop is CATSRDRQGAGGYTF. CDR3 DNA: TGTGCCACCAGCAGAGATAGGCAGGGGGCAGGGGGCTACACCTTC.

Ten or more counts support this clonotype. In DNA form, the CDR3 reads TGCGCCAGCAGCTTGGGACAGGGGGTTCGAACTGAAGCTTTCTTT. Translated, it gives CASSLGQGVRTEAFF. This chain connects TRBV5-1 to TRBJ1-1, with TRBD1 identical over 9 bases. The CDR3 contains 15 residues. The V gene's germline CDR1 is SGHRS and CDR2 YFSETQ. The ends lost 0 bases at V and 5 bases at J; junction bases unmatched: 5.

Only a few counts were recorded for this clonotype. V usage is TRBV5-1 and J usage is TRBJ2-2; D not certain. V lost 4 bases to trimming and J lost 0 bases, with 10 bases between them. The CDR3 has 15 residues. CDR1 is SGHRS, CDR2 YFSETQ, per germline. CDR3 in amino acids: CASSPPVANTGELFF. Here the CDR3 DNA reads TGCGCCAGCAGCCCTCCTGTCGCGAACACCGGGGAGCTGTTTTTT.

This clonotype was counted ten times or more. The gene calls are TRBV5-6 and TRBJ1-2; the match to TRBD1 covers 8 bases. Germline V gene data show CDR1 as SGHDT and CDR2 as YYEEEE. This CDR3 is 13 amino acids long. V trimming: 4 bases; J trimming: 8 bases; junction bases outside the gene matches: 7. DNA for the CDR3: TGTGCCAGCAGCCTGGACAGGGTGGGAGGCTACACCTTC. Translation: CASSLDRVGGYTF.

This clonotype was counted at least ten times. The chain employs TRBV7-9 and TRBJ2-1, with 10 bases fitting TRBD1. The CDR3 spans 14 residues. From germline, CDR1 is SEHNR and CDR2 FQNEAQ (reference sequence). V dropped 5 bases and J dropped 4; count of bases not matched to a gene: 2. The CDR3 DNA is TGTGCCAGCAGCCCGGGACAGGGGTACAATGAGCAGTTCTTC. Amino acids: CASSPGQGYNEQFF.

This clonotype was detected a few times. The chain combines TRBV20-1 with TRBJ2-6, with TRBD2 identical over 9 bases. Germline CDR1 and CDR2: DFQATT and SNEGSKA (reference sequence). The CDR3 has 17 amino acids. The trim removed 1 base at V and 2 bases at J, leaving 6 bases unmatched. The CDR3 loop reads CSARVGSGRAGANVLTF. The CDR3 nucleotides read TGCAGTGCTAGAGTAGGTAGCGGGAGAGCTGGGGCCAACGTCCTGACTTTC.

This clonotype was detected many times. The gene calls are TRBV5-6 and TRBJ1-2, with a tentative D call TRBD1 (6 bases). The germline V gene encodes CDR1 SGHDT and CDR2 YYEEEE. The V end was cut by 4 bases, the J end by 4 bases, with 14 bases between. This CDR3 has 14 residues. In DNA form, the CDR3 reads TGTGCCAGCAGCCTTTTGACAGGTTTCTATGGCTACACCTTC. As protein: CASSLLTGFYGYTF.

This clonotype was picked up many times. The V and J genes are TRBV20-1 and TRBJ1-5, with no clear D. Trimming left V 3 bases short and J 2 bases short, with 11 bases between. This CDR3 is 14 amino acids long. Germline-derived CDR1 and CDR2 are DFQATT and SNEGSKA (reference sequence). CDR3 residues: CSARWAAGNQPQHF. Here the CDR3 DNA reads TGCAGTGCTAGGTGGGCGGCCGGCAATCAGCCCCAGCATTTT.

This clonotype came up many times. V and J are TRBV7-3 and TRBJ2-7; 9 bases map to TRBD2. Per the germline V gene, CDR1 is SGHTA and CDR2 is FQGTGA. The CDR3 totals 14 residues. Losses at the gene ends were 2 bases for V and 2 bases for J; bases not matched to a gene: 1. The CDR3 is CASSLAGGPYEQYF. The CDR3 bases are TGTGCCAGCAGCTTAGCGGGAGGGCCCTACGAGCAGTACTTC.

This clonotype was counted ten times or more. The chain couples TRBV5-1 to TRBJ1-1; tentative D call: TRBD1 (5 bases). Trimming took 5 bases from V and 8 from J, leaving 19 bases between them. Germline V gives CDR1 SGHRS, CDR2 YFSETQ. CDR3 length: 14 amino acids. The chain's CDR3 is CASSLLQGEGEAFF. The DNA of the CDR3 is TGCGCCAGCAGTCTACTCCAGGGTGAAGGCGAAGCTTTCTTT.

This clonotype came up many times. This chain links TRBV7-8 with TRBJ1-1; D not certain. The V end lost 0 bases, the J end lost 3 bases, and 8 bases lay between the germline ends. Germline V gene sequence: CDR1 SGHVS, CDR2 FQNEAQ. The CDR3 consists of 14 residues. The CDR3 DNA is TGTGCCAGCAGCTTAGCGCCCTGGGACACTGAAGCTTTCTTT. Translation: CASSLAPWDTEAFF.

Ten or more counts support this clonotype. The V and J genes are TRBV11-2 and TRBJ2-2, with TRBD2 matching over 12 bases. With V trimmed by 7 bases and J by 4 bases, 7 bases remained unmatched. The CDR3 covers 16 residues. The V gene's germline CDR1 is SGHAT and CDR2 FQNNGV. The CDR3 is CASNDLAGGFTGELFF. The CDR3 coding sequence is TGTGCCAGCAACGATCTAGCGGGAGGGTTCACCGGGGAGCTGTTTTTT.

This clonotype appeared many times. V gene TRBV20-1 combines with J gene TRBJ1-6; a possible D gene is TRBD1 (6 bases). The CDR3 is 15 residues long. Deletions cut 0 bases from V and 6 bases from J, with 12 bases between. Germline-derived CDR1 and CDR2 are DFQATT and SNEGSKA (reference sequence). The CDR3 coding sequence is TGCAGTGCTAGAGATCCCGGCAGGGGTAATTCACCCCTCCACTTT. It specifies CSARDPGRGNSPLHF.

This clonotype was counted ten times or more. The chain joins TRBV7-8 to TRBJ2-1; D is uncertain. The CDR3 spans 11 residues. The germline CDR1 and CDR2 sequences are SGHVS and FQNEAQ. V was shortened by 3 bases and J by 14 bases, with 11 bases between the two germline ends. The CDR3 DNA follows: TGTGCCAGCAGCTTCTCAGAAGAAGAGTTCTTC. This codes for CASSFSEEEFF. Complete variable domain (other parts from reference TRBV7-8 and TRBJ2-1): GAGVSQSPRYKVAKRGQDVALRCDPISGHVSLFWYQQALGQGPEFLTYFQNEAQLDKSGLPSDRFFAERPEGSVSTLKIQRTQQEDSAVYLCASSFSEEEFFGPGTRLTVL.

This clonotype was seen ten or more times. This chain links TRBV21-1 with TRBJ2-7; TRBD1 is the table's D call and was not checked against the DNA. TRBV21-1 is assigned pseudogene status. The CDR3 consists of 11 residues. DNA of the CDR3: TGCCTACCGGGGGCCTCCTACGAGCAGTACTTC. Its protein is CLPGASYEQYF.

Ten or more counts support this clonotype. The rearrangement uses TRBV10-2 and TRBJ2-7, with 8 nucleotides matching TRBD2. The CDR3 is made up of 13 amino acids. With 7 bases clipped from V and 4 bases from J, the junction kept 6 bases outside the gene matches. Germline CDR1 and CDR2: WSHSY and SAAADI. CDR3 amino acids: CASKTSGAYEQYF. In nucleotides, the CDR3 is TGCGCCAGCAAAACTAGCGGAGCTTACGAGCAGTACTTC.

This clonotype was picked up many times. The rearrangement uses TRBV20-1 and TRBJ2-3; TRBD2 agrees at 10 bases. Trimming removed 6 bases from V and 4 bases from J; junction bases left unmatched: 7. This CDR3 has 14 amino acids. Germline assignment: CDR1 DFQATT and CDR2 SNEGSKA (reference sequence). The CDR3 DNA sequence: TGCAGTGCCGTGCTAGCGGGAGTTGCAGATACGCAGTATTTT. Translated, it gives CSAVLAGVADTQYF.

The V gene is TRBV7-2, the J gene TRBJ2-3, with 10 bases fitting TRBD2. The V gene end was trimmed by 5 bases and the J gene end by 5 bases; junction bases not matched to a gene: 7. The CDR3 sequence is 15 residues long. Germline V gives CDR1 SGHTA, CDR2 FQGNSA. In DNA, the CDR3 is TGTGCCAGCAGCCGTAGCGGGGGGCTAGGAGATACGCAGTATTTT. This codes for CASSRSGGLGDTQYF. The full variable domain, completed using reference TRBV7-2 and TRBJ2-3, is GAGVSQSPSNKVTEKGKDVELRCDPISGHTALYWYRQSLGQGLEFLIYFQGNSAPDKSGLPSDRFSAERTGGSVSTLTIQRTQQEDSAVYLCASSRSGGLGDTQYFGPGTRLTVL.

This clonotype showed up many times. V gene TRBV6-6 combines with J gene TRBJ1-1, with D perhaps matching TRBD1 (5 bases). The germline V and J ends were trimmed by 6 bases and 5 bases, with 16 bases remaining between them. The CDR3 has 14 residues. Germline assignment: CDR1 MNHNY and CDR2 SVGAGI (reference sequence). CDR3 region: CASSLPGEGTEAFF. The CDR3 DNA reads TGTGCCAGCAGCCTCCCGGGGGAGGGAACTGAAGCTTTCTTT.

The chain carries TRBV27 and TRBJ2-1; TRBD2 matches 12 bases. CDR1 is MNHEY, CDR2 SMNVEV, per germline (reference sequence). V was clipped by 6 bases and J by 2 bases; unmatched bases: 2. The CDR3 contains 15 residues. DNA of the CDR3: TGTGCCAGCAGACTAGCGGGAGGCACCTACAATGAGCAGTTCTTC. Translated, it gives CASRLAGGTYNEQFF.

This clonotype was found many times. V is TRBV27 and J is TRBJ2-7; 7 bases line up with TRBD2. This CDR3 is built from 14 residues. In germline, CDR1 is MNHEY, CDR2 SMNVEV (reference sequence). Trimming removed 2 bases from V and 5 bases from J; junction bases left unmatched: 6. The CDR3 region has the DNA TGTGCCAGCAGTTTAGGACTAGAATTCGACGAGCAGTACTTC. The encoded protein is CASSLGLEFDEQYF.

This clonotype was observed many times. The chain combines TRBV4-1 with TRBJ1-1, with TRBD1 as a possible D gene (6 bases). Germline V gives CDR1 MGHRA, CDR2 YSYEKL. Trimming pared 0 bases from V and 0 bases from J, leaving 14 bases between. The CDR3 totals 17 residues. The CDR3 DNA reads as TGCGCCAGCAGCCAAGAAACGGCGGGGGCATTGAACACTGAAGCTTTCTTT. It specifies CASSQETAGALNTEAFF.

In this sample, this clonotype turned up many times. The chain couples TRBV4-1 to TRBJ2-1; 7 bases fit TRBD1. Germline assignment: CDR1 MGHRA and CDR2 YSYEKL. The CDR3 consists of 16 residues. The trim removed 2 bases at V and 5 bases at J, leaving 9 bases unmatched. CDR3 protein: CASSQSPGQKNNEQFF. CDR3 coding DNA: TGCGCCAGCAGCCAATCACCGGGACAGAAAAACAATGAGCAGTTCTTC.

A note on this clonotype: A read error may explain this, as a much larger clone is one base away. The chain recombines TRBV4-2 with TRBJ1-5; the D is unclear. The CDR3 has 11 amino acids. The germline V gene encodes CDR1 LGHNA and CDR2 YNFKEQ. The CDR3: CDSSQGNSQHF. Here the CDR3 DNA reads TGTGACAGCAGCCAAGGTAACTCCCAGCATTTT.

This clonotype was seen repeatedly, ten times or more. The rearrangement joins TRBV9 to TRBJ1-4; perhaps TRBD1 as D (5 bases). The CDR3 has 15 amino acids. Germline CDR1 SGDLS, CDR2 YYNGEE. Trimming cost V 1 base and J 5 bases, with 12 bases left between them. CDR3 residues: CASSVSPRANEKLFF. CDR3 in DNA: TGTGCCAGCAGCGTATCTCCCAGGGCCAATGAAAAACTGTTTTTT.

The rearrangement links TRBV6-5 to TRBJ2-4, with 11 bases lining up with TRBD1. Trimming took 6 bases from V and 2 from J; bases not matched to a gene: 6. Germline V lookup: CDR1 MNHEY, CDR2 SVGAGI. The CDR3 spans 16 residues. The CDR3: CASRAGTGGTKNIQYF. CDR3 sequence (DNA): TGTGCCAGCAGAGCCGGGACAGGGGGAACCAAAAACATTCAGTACTTC.

This clonotype has at least ten counts. This rearrangement joins TRBV9 to TRBJ2-5, with a tentative D call TRBD2 (7 bases). Trimming cost V 2 bases and J 3 bases, with 14 bases left between them. From germline, CDR1 is SGDLS and CDR2 YYNGEE. The CDR3 spans 15 residues. CDR3 loop: CASSVIGGDKETQYF. The CDR3 DNA reads TGTGCCAGCAGCGTGATAGGGGGGGACAAAGAGACCCAGTACTTC.

J is TRBJ1-1 and V is TRBV7-9, with D perhaps matching TRBD1 (5 bases). This CDR3 spans 14 amino acids. Between the trimmed V and J ends, which lost 5 bases and 5 bases, there was a span of 15 bases. The germline CDR1 and CDR2 sequences are SEHNR and FQNEAQ (reference sequence). CDR3 residues: CASSQQGGETEAFF. The DNA for the CDR3 is TGTGCCAGCAGCCAGCAGGGAGGTGAAACTGAAGCTTTCTTT.